The 28 T cell receptor beta chains below all came from one sample that was sequenced in a study of beta chain features in type 1 diabetes. TCRB transcripts that were expressed got sequenced, as all of the isolated RNA had been reverse transcribed. TCRdb keeps only in-frame clones here, not all; method: immunoSEQ multiplex PCR. The sample consists of around 450,000 clones, roughly an eighth of them appearing once. Sequences were obtained from naive CD4+ T cells from blood. These receptors all stem from a woman aged 18-35 years in good health.

This clone turned up a few times. The rearrangement links TRBV4-2 to TRBJ2-7; D is undetermined. The CDR3 spans 14 residues. Germline CDR1 and CDR2: LGHNA and YNFKEQ. The V gene lost 2 bases and the J gene lost 1 base, with 9 bases spanning the gap. The CDR3 DNA sequence: TGTGCCAGCAGCCAAATTGGGAAATCCTACGAGCAGTACTTC. This sequence encodes CASSQIGKSYEQYF.

The rearrangement uses TRBV4-2 and TRBJ2-7, with TRBD1 as a possible D gene (6 bases). V was pared by 5 bases and J by 3 bases, with 14 bases between. The CDR3 is 14 residues long. CDR1 is LGHNA and CDR2 is YNFKEQ in the germline V gene. CDR3 residues: CASSSRDTYYEQYF. As DNA, the CDR3 is TGTGCCAGCAGCAGCCGGGACACCTACTACGAGCAGTACTTC.

This clone was recorded a few times. The chain employs TRBV6-5 and TRBJ2-3; no firm D call. The CDR3 totals 14 residues. V gave up 10 bases and J gave up 4 bases, with 18 bases separating them. Germline loops: CDR1 MNHEY, CDR2 SVGAGI. This CDR3 is CATSSPPRADTQYF. In DNA form, the CDR3 reads TGTGCCACCTCGTCCCCACCGAGAGCAGATACGCAGTATTTT.

Notes on this clone: One junction end does not reproduce the germline sequence, and a read error may be involved. The chain carries TRBV7-9 and TRBJ1-2, with D hard to call. Germline V gene data show CDR1 as SEHNR and CDR2 as FQNEAQ (reference sequence). CDR3 size: 8 residues. CDR3 bases: TGTGCCAGCAGCCAAACCTCTTTC. Residues: CASSQTSF.

The chain recombines TRBV19 with TRBJ1-1; D ambiguous. CDR3 length: 14 amino acids. Trimming removed 7 bases from V and 1 base from J, with 13 bases in between. CDR1 is LNHDA and CDR2 is SQIVND in the germline V gene (reference sequence). The CDR3 DNA reads TGTGCCAGTACTTCGCTTCGGGCGAACACTGAAGCTTTCTTT. It specifies CASTSLRANTEAFF. Full variable domain (outside the CDR3, taken from reference TRBV19 and TRBJ1-1): DGGITQSPKYLFRKEGQNVTLSCEQNLNHDAMYWYRQDPGQGLRLIYYSQIVNDFQKGDIAEGYSVSREKKESFPLTVTSAQKNPTAFYLCASTSLRANTEAFFGQGTRLTVV.

This clone was seen a handful of times. This chain joins TRBV4-2 and TRBJ1-2; D ambiguous. Per germline, CDR1 LGHNA and CDR2 YNFKEQ. V dropped 0 bases and J dropped 8 bases, with 16 bases sitting between them. The CDR3 is 15 amino acids. The CDR3 nucleotides are TGTGCCAGCAGCCAAGATATTATACGGGCAGGAGGCTACACCTTC. Translating it yields CASSQDIIRAGGYTF.

In this sample, this clone turned up a few times. The chain recombines TRBV29-1 with TRBJ2-1; no clear D gene. Trimming pared 4 bases from V and 6 bases from J, leaving 7 bases between. The germline V gene encodes CDR1 SQVTM and CDR2 ANQGSEA. The CDR3 covers 11 residues. In DNA, the CDR3 is TGCAGCGTTGCGAACCTCAATGAGCAGTTCTTC. As protein: CSVANLNEQFF.

V usage is TRBV5-1 and J usage is TRBJ2-3; D could derive from TRBD1 or TRBD2 (5 bases each). The length of the CDR3 is 12 residues. Trimming removed 0 bases from V and 10 bases from J, with 9 bases in between. Germline-derived CDR1 and CDR2 are SGHRS and YFSETQ. The CDR3 protein is CASSLVGGPQYF. CDR3 DNA sequence: TGCGCCAGCAGCTTGGTTGGGGGACCGCAGTATTTT.

This chain connects TRBV29-1 to TRBJ2-5; 9 bases align to TRBD1. V was clipped by 1 base and J by 6 bases; unmatched bases: 6. Germline values: CDR1 SQVTM, CDR2 ANQGSEA. This CDR3 contains 14 residues. CDR3 region: CSVEVGTGIKTQYF. The CDR3 nucleotides are TGCAGCGTTGAAGTCGGGACAGGGATAAAGACCCAGTACTTC.

This chain uses TRBV4-2 with TRBJ2-2; 12 bases agree with TRBD2. Germline loops: CDR1 LGHNA, CDR2 YNFKEQ. J was trimmed by 1 base and V by 5 bases; bases with no gene match: 8. The CDR3 consists of 18 residues. The CDR3 DNA is TGTGCCAGCAGCTGGTCCGGACTAGCGGGACTGAACACCGGGGAGCTGTTTTTT. Translation: CASSWSGLAGLNTGELFF.

This clone was seen more than once but under ten times. CDR3 in amino acids: CASSEVTGSSGANVLTF. DNA for the CDR3: TGTGCCAGCAGTGAGGTGACAGGTAGCTCTGGGGCCAACGTCCTGACTTTC. The J gene is TRBJ2-6, the V gene TRBV28; a possible D gene is TRBD1 (6 bases). Germline V gene sequence: CDR1 MDHEN, CDR2 SYDVKM. The CDR3 spans 17 residues. The V end was cut by 5 bases, the J end by 0 bases, with 14 bases between.

The chain couples TRBV7-2 to TRBJ2-2, with 8 bases matching TRBD2. From germline, CDR1 is SGHTA and CDR2 FQGNSA. V lost 8 bases and J lost 9; bases outside the gene matches: 5. The CDR3 spans 12 residues. CDR3 sequence: CASRLAPRELFF. CDR3 DNA: TGTGCCAGCCGACTAGCGCCCAGGGAGCTGTTTTTT. The full variable domain, with the rest looked up from reference TRBV7-2 and TRBJ2-2, is GAGVSQSPSNKVTEKGKDVELRCDPISGHTALYWYRQSLGQGLEFLIYFQGNSAPDKSGLPSDRFSAERTGGSVSTLTIQRTQQEDSAVYLCASRLAPRELFFGEGSRLTVL.

This clone was picked up a small number of times. The V and J genes are TRBV7-8 and TRBJ2-7; a weak D match, TRBD2 (6 bases). The CDR3 extends over 14 amino acids. V was cut by 1 base and J by 2 bases, with 9 bases left in between. Germline CDR1 is SGHVS and CDR2 is FQNEAQ. The CDR3 DNA reads as TGTGCCAGCAGCTTAGTGCGGGATACCTACGAGCAGTACTTC. This codes for CASSLVRDTYEQYF.

In its sample, this clone was seen a few times. This chain connects TRBV29-1 to TRBJ2-4; D may match TRBD1 or TRBD2 (5 bases each). The CDR3 extends over 14 amino acids. Germline V lookup: CDR1 SQVTM, CDR2 ANQGSEA. Trimming stripped 4 bases from V and 8 bases from J, with 18 bases between. CDR3 bases: TGCAGCGTTGGCCAGGCCCAGAGGGGTGACATTCAGTACTTC. It specifies CSVGQAQRGDIQYF. Full variable domain (missing parts from reference TRBV29-1 and TRBJ2-4): SAVISQKPSRDICQRGTSLTIQCQVDSQVTMMFWYRQQPGQSLTLIATANQGSEATYESGFVIDKFPISRPNLTFSTLTVSNMSPEDSSIYLCSVGQAQRGDIQYFGAGTRLSVL.

This clone was detected a few times. V usage is TRBV6-5 and J usage is TRBJ2-1; 8 nucleotides line up with TRBD1. V was pared by 2 bases and J by 5 bases, with 5 bases of the junction left unmatched. Germline values: CDR1 MNHEY, CDR2 SVGAGI. The CDR3 consists of 15 residues. The DNA of the CDR3 is TGTGCCAGCAGTTACCTGGGACAGGCGAACAATGAGCAGTTCTTC. Protein sequence: CASSYLGQANNEQFF.

There are many counts of this clone. This chain uses TRBV9 with TRBJ2-3, with a tentative D call TRBD1 (6 bases). Trimming cost V 3 bases and J 0 bases, with 17 bases left between them. Germline V gene lookup returns CDR1 SGDLS and CDR2 YYNGEE. The CDR3 is made up of 17 amino acids. CDR3 in amino acids: CASSALDRHTSTDTQYF. In DNA, the CDR3 is TGTGCCAGCAGCGCCTTAGACAGGCACACTAGCACAGATACGCAGTATTTT.

V gene TRBV7-8 combines with J gene TRBJ2-1; 7 nucleotides align to TRBD1. Germline values: CDR1 SGHVS, CDR2 FQNEAQ. CDR3 length equals 12 residues. V trimming: 4 bases; J trimming: 7 bases; junction bases outside the gene matches: 1. As DNA, the CDR3 is TGTGCCAGCAGCTGGGACAGAAATGAGCAGTTCTTC. Protein product: CASSWDRNEQFF. Full variable domain (outside the CDR3, taken from reference TRBV7-8 and TRBJ2-1): GAGVSQSPRYKVAKRGQDVALRCDPISGHVSLFWYQQALGQGPEFLTYFQNEAQLDKSGLPSDRFFAERPEGSVSTLKIQRTQQEDSAVYLCASSWDRNEQFFGPGTRLTVL.

The rearrangement uses TRBV9 and TRBJ2-3; 9 bases are shared with TRBD2. Trimming at V came to 0 bases and at J to 4 bases, leaving 15 bases not matched to a gene. Germline V gene data show CDR1 as SGDLS and CDR2 as YYNGEE. This CDR3 contains 19 residues. For the CDR3, the DNA is TGTGCCAGCAGCGTAGACGGCCGGCTAGCGGGGAGTACGGCAGATACGCAGTATTTT. Residues: CASSVDGRLAGSTADTQYF.

V gene TRBV10-3 combines with J gene TRBJ2-5; a weak D match, TRBD2 (6 bases). Looked up from germline, CDR1 is ENHRY and CDR2 is SYGVKD. Trimming took 3 bases from V and 5 from J, leaving 13 bases between them. This CDR3 comprises 14 residues. CDR3 in DNA: TGTGCCATCAGTGAATGGACGGGGGAGGAGACCCAGTACTTC. This gives the protein CAISEWTGEETQYF.

This clone was seen a few times. The J gene is TRBJ2-1, the V gene TRBV4-3; D possibly corresponds to TRBD2 (6 bases). The CDR3 length is 14 residues. The germline CDR1 and CDR2 sequences are LGHNA and YSLEER. V lost 3 bases and J lost 6, with 12 bases in between. The CDR3 sequence: CASSQEVGGNEQFF. For the CDR3, the DNA is TGCGCCAGCAGCCAGGAGGTGGGGGGCAATGAGCAGTTCTTC.

This clone occurred a few times. J is TRBJ2-1 and V is TRBV11-2; TRBD1 is a possible D gene (6 bases). V lost 5 bases and J 4 bases, leaving 15 bases between the germline ends. The CDR3 is 15 residues long. Germline V CDR1 and CDR2: SGHAT, FQNNGV. The DNA for the CDR3 is TGTGCCAGCAGCCCGCTGACAGGAAAATACAATGAGCAGTTCTTC. Protein sequence: CASSPLTGKYNEQFF.

This clone has a handful of counts. The chain is built from TRBV7-2 and TRBJ2-3; D is possibly TRBD1 or TRBD2 (6 bases each). V lost 1 base to trimming and J lost 3 bases, with 14 bases between them. This CDR3 has 16 residues. CDR1 and CDR2 (germline): SGHTA, FQGNSA. Here the CDR3 reads CASSLVVTGRTDTQYF. The CDR3 DNA is TGTGCCAGCAGCTTAGTCGTCACAGGGAGGACAGATACGCAGTATTTT.

This clone has more than one count but fewer than ten. V usage is TRBV30 and J usage is TRBJ1-1; maybe TRBD1 (5 bases). Germline V CDR1 and CDR2: GTSNPN, SVGIG (reference sequence). The CDR3 extends over 13 amino acids. Trimming took off 8 bases at V and 1 base at J, with 14 bases between the two ends. The DNA of the CDR3 is TGTGCCCTCAGGGTACAATGGAACACTGAAGCTTTCTTT. Its translation: CALRVQWNTEAFF.

This clone was counted between two and nine times. The V gene is TRBV5-1, the J gene TRBJ2-1; D possibly matches TRBD1 or TRBD2 (5 bases each). The CDR3 consists of 15 residues. Germline assignment: CDR1 SGHRS and CDR2 YFSETQ. V lost 0 bases to trimming and J lost 5 bases, with 12 bases between them. The CDR3 reads CASSLVGTTDNEQFF. The CDR3 DNA is TGCGCCAGCAGCTTGGTCGGGACGACGGACAATGAGCAGTTCTTC.

The V call is TRBV5-1, the J call TRBJ1-1; D is possibly TRBD1 (5 bases). The germline V gene encodes CDR1 SGHRS and CDR2 YFSETQ. Trimming left V 4 bases short and J 3 bases short, with 19 bases between. This CDR3 contains 16 residues. The CDR3 coding sequence is TGCGCCAGCAGCCCGAGGGGTGAGGCAATAGACACTGAAGCTTTCTTT. Its protein is CASSPRGEAIDTEAFF.

The rearrangement joins TRBV5-4 to TRBJ2-5, with D possibly TRBD1 on 6 matching bases. The CDR3 consists of 15 residues. Germline CDR1 reads SGHNT; CDR2 reads YYREEE (reference sequence). Trimming cost V 3 bases and J 1 base, with 13 bases left between them. As DNA, the CDR3 is TGTGCCAGCAGCTCAGCAGGGGACCTCCAAGAGACCCAGTACTTC. It specifies CASSSAGDLQETQYF. The variable domain in full, with the rest retrieved from reference TRBV5-4 and TRBJ2-5, is ETGVTQSPTHLIKTRGQQVTLRCSSQSGHNTVSWYQQALGQGPQFIFQYYREEENGRGNFPPRFSGLQFPNYSSELNVNALELDDSALYLCASSSAGDLQETQYFGPGTRLLVL.

In its sample, this clone was seen a few times. The chain couples TRBV6-5 to TRBJ2-2; D possibly corresponds to TRBD1 (6 bases). Trimming left V 5 bases short and J 3 bases short, with 13 bases between. Germline V gene lookup returns CDR1 MNHEY and CDR2 SVGAGI. The CDR3 is 15 residues long. CDR3 sequence: CASSRGQPHTGELFF. The CDR3 region has the DNA TGTGCCAGCAGTCGGGGACAACCGCACACCGGGGAGCTGTTTTTT.

The J gene is TRBJ2-1, the V gene TRBV28; 9 nucleotides match TRBD1. The V gene end was trimmed by 6 bases and the J gene end by 4 bases; junction bases not matched to a gene: 7. Germline CDR1 MDHEN, CDR2 SYDVKM. The CDR3 extends over 15 amino acids. In DNA form, the CDR3 reads TGTGCCAGCAGGGGTACCGGGACAGGGTACAATGAGCAGTTCTTC. This gives the protein CASRGTGTGYNEQFF.